This T cell receptor beta chain was observed in a study of blood T cell repertoires in COVID-19. Background on the study: T cells, B-cell-depleted T cells, or PBMCs provided the cDNA or gDNA that served as material.

Per the study methods: Amplification with reference gene primers provided the estimates of nucleated cell counts. TCRdb's table, derived via immunoSEQ multiplex PCR, lists solely in-frame clones and lacks some. V and J calls and clone size are those listed in that table; D and trimming were worked out from the DNA. Here the sample spans tens of thousands of clones, roughly 90% being singletons. This CDR3 has 16 residues. Trimming took off 5 bases at V and 3 bases at J, with 16 bases between the two ends. Per germline, CDR1 LGHDT and CDR2 YNNKEL (reference sequence). The rearrangement uses TRBV3-1 (or the pseudogene TRBV3-2) and TRBJ2-2; no reliable D call. This clonotype originated in a woman in her 50s with active or convalescent COVID-19. The sample taken for sequencing was peripheral blood. The DNA of the CDR3 is TGTGCCAGCAGCTCCCGGCTAGTTAGTTACACCGGGGAGCTGTTTTTT. This translates into CASSSRLVSYTGELFF.